Reported below is one T cell receptor beta chain. This entry belongs to a study of Graves' ophthalmopathy and Graves' hyperthyroidism. Fresh peripheral blood, 10 ml, was the PBMC source. Amplification from RNA transcripts yielded the TCR beta CDR3 regions. An initial RT-PCR round employing HTBI primers preceded a second-round multiplex PCR. TCRdb independently ran MiXCR on the multiplex PCR reads; one entry per CDR3 protein. Counted here are roughly 610,000 distinct CDR3 sequences, about 20% occurring once; the ten biggest clones make up approximately 7%. The sequence was collected from a woman aged 18-29 years with stable Graves' hyperthyroidism. Some clones in this sample may be carry-over from other donors' samples. The material sequenced was peripheral blood.

In DNA form, the CDR3 reads TGCGCCAGCAGCTTGGTAGGCGGGGGCGACACCGGGGAGCTGTTTTTT. Translation gives CASSLVGGGDTGELFF. The chain combines TRBV5-1 with TRBJ2-2; weak D call: TRBD2 (7 bases). V lost 0 bases and J lost 3, with 12 bases in between. This CDR3 comprises 16 residues. Per the germline V gene, CDR1 is SGHRS and CDR2 is YFSETQ.